This T cell receptor beta chain was observed in a study of shared clonotypes between healthy human individuals. Concerning this clone itself: No antigen is known for it.

The donors were all Caucasian adults (living in Nashville, Tennessee). The investigators split CD4+ cells into a CD45RA+ naive subset and a CD45RA-negative memory subset. The CDR3 runs to 15 residues. The ends were cut back, 0 bases at V and 0 bases at J, with 8 bases in the middle. CDR1 and CDR2 from the germline V gene are SGHRS and YFSETQ. Overall study results and limits: The donor pool, a small one, limited the genetic and exposure-history diversity represented. Naive subsets usually exceeded memory subsets in estimated richness.

Some clones are missing from TCRdb's copy, which holds only in-frame ones; the method was immunoSEQ multiplex PCR. The table has 950,000 to 1,100,000 clones, about 75% seen once. Source material: memory CD4+ T cells sorted from blood. Indicated subset: CD45RA-negative fraction. The chain joins TRBV5-1 to TRBJ2-3; no clear D. This clonotype was sampled from a man aged 18 to 30 in good health. The CDR3 region is CASSLVGKSTDTQYF. The CDR3 nucleotides are TGCGCCAGCAGCTTGGTGGGCAAAAGCACAGATACGCAGTATTTT.